These T cell receptor beta chains were read from a single sample in a study of CD8 T cells in ankylosing spondylitis. MiXCR was run by TCRdb on the 5' RACE reads, yielding one entry per CDR3 protein. The sample has roughly 200,000 distinct CDR3 sequences; about 13% are singletons. Specimen: blood, either unsorted or a sorted T cell fraction (not recorded which). Receptor source: a male donor with ankylosing spondylitis or in good health (not recorded which). CDR3s include the opening cysteine and the closing phenylalanine or tryptophan. Fields, in order: J gene, D gene, V gene, clone size, CDR3 protein, CDR3 DNA. The D gene is left open where the match is weak. Size tells how often a clone was seen (once, few, many) or the class of an expanded clone, and some rows leave it out.

TRBJ1-2 TRBD1 TRBV20-1 . CSAVGQGRDYGYTF TGCAGTGCTGTCGGACAGGGGCGGGACTATGGCTACACCTTC
TRBJ2-6 . TRBV7-9 . CASSLIGAGANVLTF TGCGCCAGCAGCTTAATTGGTGCTGGGGCCAACGTCCTGACTTTC
TRBJ2-5 . TRBV19 few CASSIDGSGETQYF TGTGCCAGTAGTATTGATGGTAGCGGCGAGACCCAGTACTTC
TRBJ2-3 TRBD2 TRBV19 . CASSGAGGTDTQYF TGTGCCAGCTCAGGAGCGGGGGGCACAGATACGCAGTATTTT
TRBJ2-7 TRBD1 TRBV6-5 . CASSYSGTAYEQYF TGTGCCAGCAGTTACTCGGGGACAGCCTACGAGCAGTACTTC
TRBJ2-1 TRBD2 TRBV5-5 many CASRQRESTAYNEQFF TGTGCCAGCAGACAGCGGGAGTCGACCGCCTACAATGAGCAGTTCTTC
TRBJ2-3 . TRBV5-1 many CASTPGRLGTDTQYF TGCGCCAGCACCCCAGGAAGACTTGGCACAGATACGCAGTATTTT
TRBJ2-4 TRBD2 TRBV5-1 . CASSAGVGAKNIQYF TGCGCCAGCAGCGCGGGAGTGGGGGCCAAAAACATTCAGTACTTC
TRBJ1-5 TRBD1 TRBV27 . CASSDPGQGLRQPQHF TGTGCCAGCAGTGATCCGGGACAGGGTCTGAGGCAGCCCCAGCATTTT
TRBJ1-1 . TRBV3-1 few CASSQILARVTSNTEAFF TGTGCCAGCAGCCAGATCCTCGCGCGCGTCACCTCGAACACTGAAGCTTTCTTT
TRBJ2-1 . TRBV11-3 many CASSLESDEQFF TGTGCCAGCAGCTTAGAGTCGGATGAGCAGTTCTTC
TRBJ2-1 . TRBV11-2 . CASSLWVSEIGEQFF TGTGCCAGCAGCTTATGGGTTAGCGAGATTGGTGAGCAGTTCTTC
TRBJ2-7 . TRBV4-1 many CASSRVERQRSYEQYF TGCGCCAGCAGCCGGGTAGAAAGACAAAGGTCCTACGAGCAGTACTTC
TRBJ2-7 TRBD1 TRBV5-1 few CASSDPGQGLDEQYF TGCGCCAGCAGCGATCCGGGACAGGGACTCGACGAGCAGTACTTC
TRBJ2-1 . TRBV19 . CASSGSSYNEQFF TGTGCCAGTTCTGGAAGCTCCTACAATGAGCAGTTCTTC
TRBJ2-7 TRBD2 TRBV27 few CASSLSGAPGGYEQYF TGTGCCAGCAGTTTATCTGGCGCCCCGGGGGGCTACGAGCAGTACTTC
TRBJ1-2 . TRBV13 few CASSLEDVGGYTF TGTGCCAGCAGCTTAGAGGATGTGGGGGGCTACACCTTC
TRBJ1-4 TRBD1 TRBV6-1 few CASSTQGAMEKLFF TGTGCCAGCAGTACCCAGGGGGCGATGGAAAAACTGTTTTTT
TRBJ2-1 TRBD2 TRBV9 few CASSAGTSGPNEQFF TGTGCCAGCAGCGCCGGGACTAGCGGACCAAATGAGCAGTTCTTC
TRBJ2-7 TRBD1 TRBV10-3 few CAVNEGAAYEQYF TGTGCCGTGAACGAGGGGGCGGCCTACGAGCAGTACTTC
TRBJ2-2 . TRBV5-6 few CASSFTGLGTGELFF TGTGCCAGCAGCTTCACGGGACTTGGAACCGGGGAGCTGTTTTTT
TRBJ2-2 TRBD2 TRBV3-1 few CASSQLGIPSGGAVTGELFF TGTGCCAGCAGCCAGCTGGGAATTCCTAGCGGGGGGGCCGTCACCGGGGAGCTGTTTTTT
TRBJ2-3 . TRBV5-1 many CASSLVGTRGTDTQYF TGCGCCAGCAGCTTAGTAGGGACAAGAGGCACAGATACGCAGTATTTT
TRBJ2-7 . TRBV6-5 few CASSYSTGEAVAYEQYF TGTGCCAGCAGTTACTCGACGGGAGAGGCAGTCGCCTACGAGCAGTACTTC
TRBJ2-2 . TRBV4-1 many CASSQLWQGSANTGELFF TGCGCCAGCAGCCAACTATGGCAGGGGTCCGCGAACACCGGGGAGCTGTTTTTT
TRBJ1-6 . TRBV10-2 few CASSVDGNSPLHF TGCGCCAGCAGTGTTGACGGTAATTCACCCCTCCACTTT
TRBJ1-1 . TRBV12-3/TRBV12-4 few CASSQAGTEAFF TGTGCCAGCAGCCAAGCAGGCACTGAAGCTTTCTTT
TRBJ2-4 . TRBV13 . CASSSGTAKNIQYF TGTGCCAGCAGCTCCGGGACCGCCAAAAACATTCAGTACTTC
TRBJ2-1 TRBD2 TRBV20-1 . CSARTSGSRYNEQFF TGCAGTGCTCGAACTAGCGGATCTAGGTACAATGAGCAGTTCTTC
TRBJ1-5 . TRBV6-5 . CASSYQGEDQPQHF TGTGCCAGCAGTTACCAAGGGGAGGATCAGCCCCAGCATTTT
TRBJ1-1 . TRBV19 few CASSIARRAFF TGTGCCAGTAGTATAGCCCGACGAGCTTTCTTT
TRBJ2-7 . TRBV6-1 few CASSTPPEYEQYF TGTGCCAGCAGCACCCCCCCTGAATACGAGCAGTACTTC
TRBJ1-3 TRBD1 TRBV5-6 . CASSLWTGTVRNTIYF TGTGCCAGCAGCTTGTGGACCGGGACAGTGAGGAACACCATATATTTT
TRBJ1-1 . TRBV5-5 . CASSPIFVGTEAFF TGTGCCAGCAGCCCTATTTTCGTCGGGACTGAAGCTTTCTTT
TRBJ2-4 TRBD2 TRBV6-1 . CASSIRLAGKNIQYF TGTGCCAGCAGTATCAGACTAGCGGGAAAAAACATTCAGTACTTC
TRBJ2-1 . TRBV27 . CASSHPGMEEQFF TGTGCCAGCAGTCACCCAGGGATGGAGGAGCAGTTCTTC
TRBJ1-1 . TRBV7-2 few CASSLVATGNTEAFF TGTGCCAGCAGCTTAGTCGCGACAGGGAACACTGAAGCTTTCTTT
TRBJ1-3 TRBD1 TRBV12-3/TRBV12-4 few CASIPGTGSSGNTIYF TGTGCCAGCATCCCCGGGACAGGGAGCTCTGGAAACACCATATATTTT
TRBJ2-1 TRBD1 TRBV27 . CASRSDRVSSYNEQFF TGTGCCAGCAGATCTGACAGGGTCTCGTCCTACAATGAGCAGTTCTTC
TRBJ2-3 . TRBV12-5 few CASGLSYAVFSTDTQYF TGTGCTAGTGGTTTATCCTATGCAGTGTTTAGCACAGATACGCAGTATTTT
TRBJ1-1 . TRBV4-1 few CASSPNTGQSYTEAFF TGCGCCAGCAGCCCCAATACTGGACAGAGCTACACTGAAGCTTTCTTT
TRBJ2-1 . TRBV19 . CASSGGGDYNEQFF TGTGCCAGTAGTGGTGGCGGGGACTACAATGAGCAGTTCTTC
TRBJ2-7 . TRBV4-1 . CASSPEHRGGYEQYF TGCGCCAGCAGCCCTGAACATCGTGGTGGGTACGAGCAGTACTTC
TRBJ2-7 TRBD1 TRBV6-1 few CASRPGQAVTYEQYF TGTGCCAGCAGACCCGGACAGGCGGTTACCTACGAGCAGTACTTC
TRBJ2-7 . TRBV3-1 . CASSQRQWVAGEQYF TGTGCCAGCAGCCAAAGACAGTGGGTCGCGGGCGAGCAGTACTTC
TRBJ2-5 TRBD2 TRBV25-1 many CASSELRRETETQYF TGTGCCAGCAGTGAATTGAGGCGGGAGACCGAGACCCAGTACTTC
TRBJ2-1 TRBD1 TRBV5-1 . CASSLGYGTGGNEQFF TGCGCCAGCAGCCTGGGATACGGGACAGGGGGAAATGAGCAGTTCTTC
TRBJ2-7 . TRBV7-9 few CASSSTGTQWGYEQYF TGTGCCAGCAGCTCGACAGGGACTCAATGGGGGTACGAGCAGTACTTC
TRBJ2-2 . TRBV7-9 . CASSPDGLASNTGELFF TGTGCCAGCAGCCCAGACGGATTAGCTTCGAACACCGGGGAGCTGTTTTTT
TRBJ1-6 . TRBV27 many CASSLASNSPLHF TGTGCCAGCAGCTTGGCCAGTAATTCACCCCTCCACTTT
TRBJ2-1 . TRBV9 many CASSAVSYNEQFF TGTGCCAGCAGCGCGGTCTCCTACAATGAGCAGTTCTTC
TRBJ2-1 . TRBV12-3/TRBV12-4 many CASSPRGGEQFF TGTGCCAGCAGTCCCCGAGGAGGTGAGCAGTTCTTC
TRBJ2-3 . TRBV21-1 few CASSKGIPTGGGSDTQYF TGTGCCAGCAGCAAGGGAATTCCGACTGGCGGGGGAAGTGATACGCAGTATTTT